Following are 25 T cell receptor beta chains from one sample sequenced in a study of beta chain features in type 1 diabetes. Findings and caveats of the study: When Type 1 diabetes patients were examined, their TCRB CDR3s proved moderately but significantly shorter in all four CD4+ subsets.

The investigators reverse transcribed all of the isolated RNA, so they sequenced expressed TCRB transcripts. Sequencing was performed with immunoSEQ multiplex PCR; in TCRdb, only in-frame clones are kept and a portion is missing. The table lists hundreds of thousands of clones, around an eighth of them singletons, with approximately 0.022% in the top ten. Antigens for these TCRs are unknown. Sequencing was done on a sample of naive CD4+ T cells from blood. These receptors came from a man between 18 and 35 years old with type 1 diabetes.

This clone was detected only a few times. The chain links TRBV12-5 to TRBJ2-5; maybe TRBD2 (5 bases). V lost 0 bases, J lost 7 bases, and 12 bases lay in between. This CDR3 region has 14 residues. CDR1 and CDR2 (germline): LGHNT, FRNRAP. The chain's CDR3 is CASGLVGPAGTQYF. As DNA, the CDR3 is TGTGCTAGTGGTTTGGTTGGTCCCGCGGGGACCCAGTACTTC.

The genes are TRBV28 and TRBJ1-6; D gene ambiguous. The germline V gene has CDR1 MDHEN and CDR2 SYDVKM. The CDR3 loop spans 12 amino acids. V lost 3 bases and J lost 10, with 7 bases in between. The CDR3 region is CASSFLRSPLHF. CDR3 in DNA: TGTGCCAGCAGTTTCCTCAGATCACCCCTCCACTTT.

This clone showed up many times. This chain links TRBV21-1 with TRBJ2-2; the DNA was not compared with TRBD2, the D call given in the table. TRBV21-1 corresponds to a pseudogene. The CDR3 runs to 14 residues. The CDR3 DNA sequence: TGTGCCAGCAGCTCCTGCCCGGGGACCGGGGAGCTGTTTTTT. Residues: CASSSCPGTGELFF.

CDR3 sequence (DNA): TGCGCCAGCAGCTTGGCCTCACAGGGAGACACAGATACGCAGTATTTT. This gives the protein CASSLASQGDTDTQYF. The chain uses TRBV5-1 and TRBJ2-3; D perhaps matches TRBD1 (6 bases). CDR1 SGHRS and CDR2 YFSETQ come from the germline V gene. The CDR3 runs 16 residues. Between the trimmed V and J ends, which lost 0 bases and 2 bases, there was a span of 13 bases. Full variable domain (outside the CDR3, taken from reference TRBV5-1 and TRBJ2-3): KAGVTQTPRYLIKTRGQQVTLSCSPISGHRSVSWYQQTPGQGLQFLFEYFSETQRNKGNFPGRFSGRQFSNSRSEMNVSTLELGDSALYLCASSLASQGDTDTQYFGPGTRLTVL.

This clone was observed a handful of times. The chain has TRBV5-1 and TRBJ2-5; tentatively, D is TRBD2 (6 bases). Germline V gene sequence: CDR1 SGHRS, CDR2 YFSETQ. The CDR3 is 17 residues long. With 0 bases removed from V and 3 bases from J, the gap between germline ends came to 18 bases. CDR3 nucleotide sequence: TGCGCCAGCAGCTTGGAGTCGCGGGAACAGGTCAAAGAGACCCAGTACTTC. Its protein product is CASSLESREQVKETQYF.

This clone was counted only a few times. The genes are TRBV5-8 and TRBJ1-1; maybe TRBD1 (5 bases). Trimming cost V 5 bases and J 1 base, with 6 bases left between them. CDR1 is SGHTS, CDR2 YDEGEE, per germline. This CDR3 is built from 12 residues. As DNA, the CDR3 is TGTGCCAGCAGTGGACAGAACACTGAAGCTTTCTTT. As protein: CASSGQNTEAFF.

The chain recombines TRBV5-6 with TRBJ1-2, with a weak D call TRBD1 (6 bases). Per the germline V gene, CDR1 is SGHDT and CDR2 is YYEEEE. The CDR3 is 15 amino acids. The V gene lost 3 bases and the J gene lost 3 bases, with 15 bases spanning the gap. In DNA form, the CDR3 reads TGTGCCAGCAGCTCCTTCGGGACAACCTACTATGGCTACACCTTC. Protein: CASSSFGTTYYGYTF.

This clone appeared a few times. V usage is TRBV5-6 and J usage is TRBJ1-4; 7 nucleotides agree with TRBD1. Per germline, CDR1 SGHDT and CDR2 YYEEEE. The CDR3 is 16 residues long. V dropped 4 bases and J dropped 6; count of bases not matched to a gene: 12. CDR3 region: CASSHSPTGDYEKLFF. CDR3 bases: TGTGCCAGCAGCCATTCTCCTACAGGGGACTATGAAAAACTGTTTTTT.

This clone was observed once. The chain recombines TRBV2 with TRBJ1-1, with a possible D match to TRBD1 (6 bases). V dropped 7 bases and J dropped 7 bases, with 19 bases sitting between them. Germline assignment: CDR1 SNHLY and CDR2 FYNNEI. This CDR3 region has 14 residues. In nucleotides, the CDR3 is TGTGCCAGCACCAGGGGTCAGGGGAGGAGTGAAGCTTTCTTT. Translation: CASTRGQGRSEAFF.

CDR3 DNA: TGTGCCAGCAGGCCTGGGGAGGGCGGCACTGAAGCTTTCTTT. As protein: CASRPGEGGTEAFF. The chain combines TRBV6-5 with TRBJ1-1; D is uncertain. Germline V gene sequence: CDR1 MNHEY, CDR2 SVGAGI. This CDR3 region has 14 residues. Trimming took 6 bases from V and 4 from J, leaving 15 bases between them.

The V and J genes are TRBV19 and TRBJ1-1; D perhaps matches TRBD1 (6 bases). The CDR3 is 15 amino acids. Trimming shortened V by 8 bases and J by 0 bases, and 16 bases separated the two germline ends. Looked up from germline, CDR1 is LNHDA and CDR2 is SQIVND (reference sequence). The CDR3 here is CASYLGASLNTEAFF. The DNA for the CDR3 is TGTGCCAGTTACCTGGGGGCCTCTTTGAACACTGAAGCTTTCTTT.

In its sample, this clone was seen a few times. The gene calls are TRBV10-3 and TRBJ1-5, with a possible D match to TRBD1 (5 bases). CDR3 length: 17 amino acids. Germline V gene data show CDR1 as ENHRY and CDR2 as SYGVKD. V was shortened by 3 bases and J by 0 bases, with 15 bases between the two germline ends. The CDR3 loop reads CAISEDSLGDSNQPQHF. In DNA, the CDR3 is TGTGCCATCAGTGAAGACAGCCTAGGGGATAGCAATCAGCCCCAGCATTTT.

This clone occurred a few times. The chain couples TRBV19 to TRBJ1-2; 10 bases line up with TRBD1. Germline V gene sequence: CDR1 LNHDA, CDR2 SQIVND (reference sequence). CDR3 length: 14 amino acids. V was clipped by 6 bases and J by 1 base; unmatched bases: 2. The CDR3 is CASRGQGNNYGYTF. In DNA form, the CDR3 reads TGTGCCAGTAGGGGACAGGGGAATAACTATGGCTACACCTTC.

This clone was found a few times. The chain links TRBV30 to TRBJ1-2; 9 nucleotides agree with TRBD1. The V segment lost 1 base and the J segment 4 bases; nucleotides outside the gene matches: 1. From germline, CDR1 is GTSNPN and CDR2 SVGIG (reference sequence). The CDR3 runs 13 residues. CDR3 DNA: TGTGCCTGGAGTGGGACAGGGGCCTATGGCTACACCTTC. As protein: CAWSGTGAYGYTF. The whole variable domain, remainder taken from reference TRBV30 and TRBJ1-2, is SQTIHQWPATLVQPVGSPLSLECTVEGTSNPNLYWYRQAAGRGLQLLFYSVGIGQISSEVPQNLSASRPQDRQFILSSKKLLLSDSGFYLCAWSGTGAYGYTFGSGTRLTVV.

The chain combines TRBV5-4 with TRBJ1-2, with 10 bases lining up with TRBD1. Unmatched junction bases numbered 8, after V lost 4 bases and J lost 5 bases. Germline CDR1 and CDR2: SGHNT and YYREEE (reference sequence). The CDR3 totals 15 residues. The CDR3 coding sequence is TGTGCCAGCAGCCACGACAGGGGGCGAATGTATGGCTACACCTTC. It yields the protein CASSHDRGRMYGYTF.

A few counts support this clone. V is TRBV18 and J is TRBJ1-1, with D perhaps TRBD1 (6 bases). The CDR3 contains 13 residues. Germline V gene lookup returns CDR1 KGHSH and CDR2 LQKENI. Trimming took off 6 bases at V and 3 bases at J, with 11 bases between the two ends. The CDR3 DNA reads as TGTGCCAGCTCCTCTGCAGGGGACACTGAAGCTTTCTTT. Translating gives CASSSAGDTEAFF. The full variable domain, completed using reference TRBV18 and TRBJ1-1, is NAGVMQNPRHLVRRRGQEARLRCSPMKGHSHVYWYRQLPEEGLKFMVYLQKENIIDESGMPKERFSAEFPKEGPSILRIQQVVRGDSAAYFCASSSAGDTEAFFGQGTRLTVV.

V and J are TRBV9 and TRBJ2-5; no clear D. The germline V gene encodes CDR1 SGDLS and CDR2 YYNGEE. This CDR3 comprises 16 residues. Trimming took 0 bases from V and 5 from J, leaving 17 bases between them. The DNA for the CDR3 is TGTGCCAGCAGCGTAGGACCCGCCCCACATTTGGAGACCCAGTACTTC. Translation: CASSVGPAPHLETQYF. Full variable domain (remainder filled in from reference TRBV9 and TRBJ2-5): DSGVTQTPKHLITATGQRVTLRCSPRSGDLSVYWYQQSLDQGLQFLIQYYNGEERAKGNILERFSAQQFPDLHSELNLSSLELGDSALYFCASSVGPAPHLETQYFGPGTRLLVL.

This clone was detected a few times. The V call is TRBV5-1, the J call TRBJ2-7, with 7 positions matching TRBD1. The length of the CDR3 is 14 residues. Germline lookup yields CDR1 SGHRS and CDR2 YFSETQ. The V and J ends lost 4 bases and 2 bases, in that order; junction bases with no gene match: 6. As DNA, the CDR3 is TGCGCCAGCAGCCAACAGGGGCTACCCTACGAGCAGTACTTC. The encoded protein is CASSQQGLPYEQYF.

In DNA form, the CDR3 reads TGTGCCTTCATCCCAACGACAGGACTTAAATATGGCTACACCTTC. Translating it yields CAFIPTTGLKYGYTF. The chain employs TRBV30 and TRBJ1-2, with D possibly being TRBD1 (6 bases). Germline values: CDR1 GTSNPN, CDR2 SVGIG (reference sequence). The V end lost 7 bases, the J end lost 5 bases, and 23 bases lay between the germline ends. There are 15 residues in the CDR3.

Of note for this clone: Other DNA sequences in the sample encode the same CDR3. The rearrangement uses TRBV20-1 and TRBJ1-1; the D gene is possibly TRBD1 (5 bases). Trimming took off 6 bases at V and 4 bases at J, with 9 bases between the two ends. Germline V lookup: CDR1 DFQATT, CDR2 SNEGSKA (reference sequence). This CDR3 is built from 11 residues. This CDR3 reads CSATGGTEAFF. The CDR3, as DNA: TGCAGTGCAACAGGAGGCACTGAAGCTTTCTTT.

This clone was recorded a few times. The chain is built from TRBV29-1 and TRBJ2-5; 7 bases match TRBD2. Germline V gene data show CDR1 as SQVTM and CDR2 as ANQGSEA. The CDR3 consists of 13 residues. This CDR3 reads CSIERGIQETQYF. In DNA, the CDR3 is TGCTCCATAGAGCGGGGAATCCAAGAGACCCAGTACTTC.

The chain employs TRBV2 and TRBJ2-3; 8 bases line up with TRBD2. The germline V gene encodes CDR1 SNHLY and CDR2 FYNNEI. This CDR3 comprises 17 residues. V dropped 4 bases and J dropped 5; count of bases not matched to a gene: 14. CDR3 loop: CASSVHPGTSEVDTQYF. The CDR3, as DNA: TGTGCCAGCAGTGTCCACCCCGGGACTAGTGAGGTAGATACGCAGTATTTT.

This clone was observed a handful of times. The rearrangement links TRBV4-1 to TRBJ2-7; weak D call: TRBD2 (6 bases). V lost 4 bases to trimming and J lost 2 bases, with 15 bases between them. The CDR3 spans 15 residues. The germline gives CDR1 MGHRA, CDR2 YSYEKL. The CDR3 region has the DNA TGCGCCAGCAGCCCCTACCCCCGGGGGACCTACGAGCAGTACTTC. Amino acids: CASSPYPRGTYEQYF.

Only a few counts were recorded for this clone. The chain is built from TRBV19 and TRBJ2-4; 12 bases align to TRBD2. Germline CDR1 is LNHDA and CDR2 is SQIVND (reference sequence). After removal of 7 bases from V and 7 bases from J, the junction contained 8 bases not matched to a gene. The CDR3 runs to 15 residues. CDR3 in DNA: TGTGCCAGTACCCTAGCGGGGGGGCCGCTGAACATTCAGTACTTC. Translation gives CASTLAGGPLNIQYF.

Only a few counts were recorded for this clone. The chain links TRBV9 to TRBJ2-2, with a tentative D call TRBD1 (5 bases). Germline lookup yields CDR1 SGDLS and CDR2 YYNGEE. The V and J ends lost 3 bases and 6 bases respectively, with 18 bases between them. CDR3 length: 16 amino acids. CDR3 protein: CASSAEQVYSPGELFF. In DNA, the CDR3 is TGTGCCAGCAGCGCGGAACAGGTGTACTCACCCGGGGAGCTGTTTTTT.